The clone carrying this T cell receptor (beta chain) was found a few times. The antigen is unknown. This record belongs to a study of regulatory T cells in long-lasting Graves disease. Time point described: newly diagnosed GD, antithyroid drugs for less than 3 months. After RNA was extracted from PBMCs, the TCR library was made from it. Deletions cut 4 bases from V and 7 bases from J, with 20 bases between. The germline gives CDR1 MDHEN, CDR2 SYDVKM. The CDR3 has 15 residues. CDR3-region Arm-PCR and iRepertoire HTBI primers produced the TCR beta libraries. TCRdb re-analysed the multiplex PCR reads in MiXCR, keeping a single row per CDR3 protein. The sample yields 400,000 to 500,000 distinct CDR3 sequences, around 15% seen once. Study-level findings and limits: Clonotypes that were public and shared totalled a few thousand in persistent patients versus approximately 970 in new patients.

In addition, the sample was reused for a study of T cells in Graves' hyperthyroidism and ophthalmopathy. That source notes: Peripheral blood also featured most of the thyroid clonotypes expanded above 0.001. In simple terms, a model built on 13 V-J features told ophthalmopathy apart from stable hyperthyroidism. In validation, the model predicted ophthalmopathy. These predictions came a median roughly seven months before onset.

The sample was peripheral blood mononuclear cells (PBMCs), taken at new diagnosis, from a patient treated with antithyroid drugs. J is TRBJ2-7 and V is TRBV28, with D perhaps being TRBD1 or TRBD2 (7 bases each). The clonotype comes from a woman in her 50s with Graves disease. The chain's CDR3 is CASSSVGEGAREQYF. CDR3 DNA sequence: TGTGCCAGCAGTTCGGTGGGGGAGGGGGCGAGAGAGCAGTACTTC. The variable domain in full, completed from reference TRBV28 and TRBJ2-7, reads DVKVTQSSRYLVKRTGEKVFLECVQDMDHENMFWYRQDPGLGLRLIYFSYDVKMKEKGDIPEGYSVSREKKERFSLILESASTNQTSMYLCASSSVGEGAREQYFGPGTRLTVT.